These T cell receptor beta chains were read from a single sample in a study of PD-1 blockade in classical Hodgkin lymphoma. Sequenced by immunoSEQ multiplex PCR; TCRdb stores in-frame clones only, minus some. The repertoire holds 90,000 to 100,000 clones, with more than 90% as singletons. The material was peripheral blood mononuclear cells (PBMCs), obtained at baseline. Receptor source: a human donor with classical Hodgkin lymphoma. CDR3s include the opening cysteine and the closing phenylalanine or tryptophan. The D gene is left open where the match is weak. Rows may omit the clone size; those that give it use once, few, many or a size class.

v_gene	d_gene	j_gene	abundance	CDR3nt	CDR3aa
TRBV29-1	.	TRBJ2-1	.	TGCAGCGTTGTATATTCGATGGGGATTCGGGTCTTC	CSVVYSMGIRVF
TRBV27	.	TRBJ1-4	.	TGTGCCAGCAGTTGGGTTCTGGGTGAAAAACTGTTTTTT	CASSWVLGEKLFF
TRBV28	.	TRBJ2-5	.	TGTGCCAGCAGTTTATGGCACAGAACAGGGCAAGAAAAGACCCAGTACTTC	CASSLWHRTGQEKTQYF
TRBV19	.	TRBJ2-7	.	TGTGCCAGTAGTCCAGCCCCATCCTACGAGCAGTACTTC	CASSPAPSYEQYF
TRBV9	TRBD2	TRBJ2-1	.	TGTGCCAGCAGCGACGAAACATTTCTTATAGCGGGAGGGAGACACAATGAGCAGTTCTTC	CASSDETFLIAGGRHNEQFF
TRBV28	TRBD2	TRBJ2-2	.	TGTGCCAGCGTTTCCAACGCGGGAGATATGGCCGGGGAGCTGTTTTTT	CASVSNAGDMAGELFF
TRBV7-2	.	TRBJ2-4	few	TGTGCCAGCAGCCCGGAGCTAGCAGTCAAAAACATTCAGTACTTC	CASSPELAVKNIQYF
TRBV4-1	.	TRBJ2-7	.	TGCGCCAGCAGCCGGATGATCGAGGACTACGAGCAGTACTTC	CASSRMIEDYEQYF
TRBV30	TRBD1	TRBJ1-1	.	TGTGCCTGGAGTAGGGCAGGGGGCCGTACTGAAGCTTTCTTT	CAWSRAGGRTEAFF
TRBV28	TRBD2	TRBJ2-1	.	TGTGCCAGCAGGATTAGCGGGAATTACAATGAGCAGTTCTTC	CASRISGNYNEQFF
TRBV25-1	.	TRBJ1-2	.	TGTGCCAGCAGTGAATTTGGACAGTACTATGGCTACACCTTC	CASSEFGQYYGYTF
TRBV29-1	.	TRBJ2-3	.	TGCAGCGTTGAAGAAAGGGGCACAGATACGCAGTATTTT	CSVEERGTDTQYF
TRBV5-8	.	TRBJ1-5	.	TGTGCCAGCAGCTTGAACACAGGGTTCAATCAGCCCCAGCATTTT	CASSLNTGFNQPQHF
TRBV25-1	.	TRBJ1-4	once	TGTGCCAGCAGTCCCGGGTGGACACCCCATGAAAAACTGTTTTTT	CASSPGWTPHEKLFF
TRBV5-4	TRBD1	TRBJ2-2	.	TGTGCCAGCAGCTTGGCGGGACAGGGTACCGGGGAGCTGTTTTTT	CASSLAGQGTGELFF
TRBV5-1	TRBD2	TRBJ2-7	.	TGCGCCAGCAGCAGCGGGGTTGGGGCCTACGAGCAGTACTTC	CASSSGVGAYEQYF
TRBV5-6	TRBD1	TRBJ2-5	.	TGTGCCAGCAGCTCCAGACAGGGGCGAGAGACCCAGTACTTC	CASSSRQGRETQYF
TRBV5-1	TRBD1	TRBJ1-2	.	TGCGCCAGCAGCTCGGGACAGGGAAATGGCTACACCTTC	CASSSGQGNGYTF